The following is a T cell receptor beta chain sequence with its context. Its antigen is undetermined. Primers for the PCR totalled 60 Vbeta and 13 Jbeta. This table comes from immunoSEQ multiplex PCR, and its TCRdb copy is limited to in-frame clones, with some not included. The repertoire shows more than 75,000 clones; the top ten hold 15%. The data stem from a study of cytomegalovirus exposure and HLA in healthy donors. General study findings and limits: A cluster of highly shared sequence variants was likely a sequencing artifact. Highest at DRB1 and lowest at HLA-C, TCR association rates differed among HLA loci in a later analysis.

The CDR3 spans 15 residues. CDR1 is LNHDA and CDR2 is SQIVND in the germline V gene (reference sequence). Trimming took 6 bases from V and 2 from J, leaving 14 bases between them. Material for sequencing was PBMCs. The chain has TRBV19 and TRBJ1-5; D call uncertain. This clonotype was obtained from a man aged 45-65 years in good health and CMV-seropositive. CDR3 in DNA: TGTGCCAGTAGGAAAGTGGCAGCGCGCAATCAGCCCCAGCATTTT. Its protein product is CASRKVAARNQPQHF.